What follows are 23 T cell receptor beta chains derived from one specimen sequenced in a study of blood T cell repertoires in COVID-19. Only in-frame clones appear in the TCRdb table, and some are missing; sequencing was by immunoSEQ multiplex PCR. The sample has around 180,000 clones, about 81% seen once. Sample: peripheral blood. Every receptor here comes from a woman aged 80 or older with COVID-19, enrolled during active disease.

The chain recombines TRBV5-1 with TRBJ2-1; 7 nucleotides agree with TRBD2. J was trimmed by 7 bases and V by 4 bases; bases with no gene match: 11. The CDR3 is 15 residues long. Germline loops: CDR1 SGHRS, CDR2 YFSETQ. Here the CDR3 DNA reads TGCGCCAGCAGCCCCCGCGGGGGAGGGAAGAATGAGCAGTTCTTC. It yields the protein CASSPRGGGKNEQFF.

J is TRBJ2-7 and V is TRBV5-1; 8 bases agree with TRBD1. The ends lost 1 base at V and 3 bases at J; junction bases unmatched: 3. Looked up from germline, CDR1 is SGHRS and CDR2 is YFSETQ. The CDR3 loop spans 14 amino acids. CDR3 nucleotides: TGCGCCAGCAGCTTGAGACAGGGGATCTACGAGCAGTACTTC. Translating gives CASSLRQGIYEQYF.

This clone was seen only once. In nucleotides, the CDR3 is TGTGCCAGCACACCGGGAGGCGTATCCTACGAGCAGTACTTC. Encoded protein: CASTPGGVSYEQYF. The gene calls are TRBV6-6 and TRBJ2-7, with 7 bases fitting TRBD2. This CDR3 has 14 residues. From germline, CDR1 is MNHNY and CDR2 SVGAGI (reference sequence). V was clipped by 7 bases and J by 1 base; unmatched bases: 7.

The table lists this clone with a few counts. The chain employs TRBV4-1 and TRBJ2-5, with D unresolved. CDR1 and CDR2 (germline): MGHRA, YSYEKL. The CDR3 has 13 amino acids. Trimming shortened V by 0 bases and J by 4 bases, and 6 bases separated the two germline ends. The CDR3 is CASSQEGRETQYF. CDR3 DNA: TGCGCCAGCAGCCAAGAGGGCAGAGAGACCCAGTACTTC.

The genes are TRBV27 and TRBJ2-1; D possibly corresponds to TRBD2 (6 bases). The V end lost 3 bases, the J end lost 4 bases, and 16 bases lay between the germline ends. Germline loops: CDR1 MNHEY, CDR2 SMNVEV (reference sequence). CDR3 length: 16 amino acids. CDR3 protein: CASSFGLILGYNEQFF. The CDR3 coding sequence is TGTGCCAGCAGTTTTGGACTAATTTTAGGGTACAATGAGCAGTTCTTC.

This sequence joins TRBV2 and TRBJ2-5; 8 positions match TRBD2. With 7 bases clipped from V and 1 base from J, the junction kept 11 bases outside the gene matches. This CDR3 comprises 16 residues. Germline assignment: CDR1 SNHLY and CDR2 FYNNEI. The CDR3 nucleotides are TGTGCCAGCAAACTTGGAACTAGCGGTCCCCAAGAGACCCAGTACTTC. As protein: CASKLGTSGPQETQYF.

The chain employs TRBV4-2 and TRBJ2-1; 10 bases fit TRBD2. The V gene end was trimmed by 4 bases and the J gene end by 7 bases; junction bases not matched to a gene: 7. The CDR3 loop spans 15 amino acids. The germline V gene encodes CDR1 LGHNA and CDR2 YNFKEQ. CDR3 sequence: CASSLGASGSNEQFF. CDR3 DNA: TGTGCCAGCAGCCTAGGGGCTAGCGGGAGTAATGAGCAGTTCTTC.

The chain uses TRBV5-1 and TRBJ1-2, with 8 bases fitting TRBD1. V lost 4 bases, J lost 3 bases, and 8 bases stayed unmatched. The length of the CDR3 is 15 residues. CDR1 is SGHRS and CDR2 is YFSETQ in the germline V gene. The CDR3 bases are TGCGCCAGCAGCAAAAGGACAGGGTATGACTATGGCTACACCTTC. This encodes CASSKRTGYDYGYTF. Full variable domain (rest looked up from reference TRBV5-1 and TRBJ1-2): KAGVTQTPRYLIKTRGQQVTLSCSPISGHRSVSWYQQTPGQGLQFLFEYFSETQRNKGNFPGRFSGRQFSNSRSEMNVSTLELGDSALYLCASSKRTGYDYGYTFGSGTRLTVV.

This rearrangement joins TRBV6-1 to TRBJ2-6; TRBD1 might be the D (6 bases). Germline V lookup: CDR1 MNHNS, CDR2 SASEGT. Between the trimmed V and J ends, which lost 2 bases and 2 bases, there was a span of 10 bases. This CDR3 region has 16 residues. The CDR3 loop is CASSEQGSAGANVLTF. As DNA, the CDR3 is TGTGCCAGCAGTGAACAGGGGTCAGCTGGGGCCAACGTCCTGACTTTC.

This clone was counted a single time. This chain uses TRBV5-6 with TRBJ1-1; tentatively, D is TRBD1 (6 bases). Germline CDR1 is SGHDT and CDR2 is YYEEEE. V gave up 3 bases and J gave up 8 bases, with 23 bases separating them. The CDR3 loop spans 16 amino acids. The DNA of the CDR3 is TGTGCCAGCAGCTCATTTATGAGCGGGACACCAGGGGAAGCTTTCTTT. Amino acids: CASSSFMSGTPGEAFF.

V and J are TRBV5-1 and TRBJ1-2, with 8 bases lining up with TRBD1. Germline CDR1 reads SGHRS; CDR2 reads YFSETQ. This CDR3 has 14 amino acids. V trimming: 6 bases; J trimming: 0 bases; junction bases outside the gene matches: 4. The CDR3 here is CASTPTGANYGYTF. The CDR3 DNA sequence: TGCGCCAGCACCCCGACAGGGGCTAACTATGGCTACACCTTC.

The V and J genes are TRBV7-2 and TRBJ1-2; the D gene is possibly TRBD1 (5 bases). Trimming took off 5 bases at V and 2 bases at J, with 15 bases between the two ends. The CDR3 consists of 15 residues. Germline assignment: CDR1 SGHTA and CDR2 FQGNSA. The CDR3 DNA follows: TGTGCCAGCAGCCCGTTTGGGGCAAGAAACTATGGCTACACCTTC. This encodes CASSPFGARNYGYTF.

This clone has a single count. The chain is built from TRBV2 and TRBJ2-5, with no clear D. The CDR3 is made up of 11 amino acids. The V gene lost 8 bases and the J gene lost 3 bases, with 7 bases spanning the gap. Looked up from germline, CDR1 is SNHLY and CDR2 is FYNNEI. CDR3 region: CASEVKETQYF. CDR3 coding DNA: TGTGCCAGCGAGGTGAAAGAGACCCAGTACTTC. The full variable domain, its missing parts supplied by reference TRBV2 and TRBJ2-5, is EPEVTQTPSHQVTQMGQEVILRCVPISNHLYFYWYRQILGQKVEFLVSFYNNEISEKSEIFDDQFSVERPDGSNFTLKIRSTKLEDSAMYFCASEVKETQYFGPGTRLLVL.

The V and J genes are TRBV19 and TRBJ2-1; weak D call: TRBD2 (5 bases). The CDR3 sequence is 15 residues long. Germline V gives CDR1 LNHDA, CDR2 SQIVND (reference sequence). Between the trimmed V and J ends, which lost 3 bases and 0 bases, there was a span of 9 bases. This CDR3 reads CASSISRGSYNEQFF. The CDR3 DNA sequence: TGTGCCAGTAGTATTAGCCGGGGCTCCTACAATGAGCAGTTCTTC.

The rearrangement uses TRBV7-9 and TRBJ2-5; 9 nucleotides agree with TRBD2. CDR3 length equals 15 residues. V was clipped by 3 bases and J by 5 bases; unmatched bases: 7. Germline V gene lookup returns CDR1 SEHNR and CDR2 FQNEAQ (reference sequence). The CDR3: CASSFYLAGLETQYF. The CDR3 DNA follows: TGTGCCAGCAGCTTTTACCTAGCGGGGTTGGAGACCCAGTACTTC.

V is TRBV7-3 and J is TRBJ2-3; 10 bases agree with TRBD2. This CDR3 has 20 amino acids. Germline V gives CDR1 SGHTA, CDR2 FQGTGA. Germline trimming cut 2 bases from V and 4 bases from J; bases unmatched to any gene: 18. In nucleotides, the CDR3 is TGTGCCAGCAGCTTACGAGGGAGGCGGGCTAGCGGGGGCCACCCAGATACGCAGTATTTT. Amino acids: CASSLRGRRASGGHPDTQYF.

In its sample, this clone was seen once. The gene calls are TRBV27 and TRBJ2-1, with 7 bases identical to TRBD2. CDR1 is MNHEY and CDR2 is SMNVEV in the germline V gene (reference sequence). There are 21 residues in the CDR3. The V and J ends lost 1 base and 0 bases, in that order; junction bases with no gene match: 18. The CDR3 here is CASSLFGRGGWSRSSYNEQFF. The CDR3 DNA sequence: TGTGCCAGCAGTTTATTTGGGCGGGGAGGGTGGTCTCGTAGCTCCTACAATGAGCAGTTCTTC.

The CDR3 is CASSPSPSGRDTQYF. The CDR3, as DNA: TGTGCCAGCAGCCCAAGCCCCAGCGGGCGGGATACGCAGTATTTT. The chain joins TRBV7-2 to TRBJ2-3, with D perhaps TRBD2 (6 bases). The germline V and J ends were trimmed by 5 bases and 6 bases, with 18 bases remaining between them. CDR3 size: 15 residues. Germline CDR1 is SGHTA and CDR2 is FQGNSA.

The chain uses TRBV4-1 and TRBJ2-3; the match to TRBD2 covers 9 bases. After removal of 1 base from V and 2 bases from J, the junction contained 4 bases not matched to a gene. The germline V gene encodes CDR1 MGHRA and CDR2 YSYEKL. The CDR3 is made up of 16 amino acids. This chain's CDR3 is CASSQGTSGYTDTQYF. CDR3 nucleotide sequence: TGCGCCAGCAGCCAAGGTACTAGCGGGTACACAGATACGCAGTATTTT.

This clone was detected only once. The CDR3 sequence is CASSLRQGAHSLETQYF. Here the CDR3 DNA reads TGCGCCAGCAGCCTACGACAGGGGGCGCATAGTTTAGAGACCCAGTACTTC. The chain combines TRBV5-1 with TRBJ2-5; 10 positions agree with TRBD1. From germline, CDR1 is SGHRS and CDR2 YFSETQ. V lost 4 bases, J lost 4 bases, and 13 bases stayed unmatched. The CDR3 contains 17 residues.

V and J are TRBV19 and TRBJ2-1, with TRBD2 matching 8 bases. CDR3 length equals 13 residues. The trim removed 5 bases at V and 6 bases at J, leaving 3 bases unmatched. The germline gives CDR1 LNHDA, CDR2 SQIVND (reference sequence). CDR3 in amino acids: CASSPGLANEQFF. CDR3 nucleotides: TGTGCCAGTAGTCCAGGACTAGCCAATGAGCAGTTCTTC.

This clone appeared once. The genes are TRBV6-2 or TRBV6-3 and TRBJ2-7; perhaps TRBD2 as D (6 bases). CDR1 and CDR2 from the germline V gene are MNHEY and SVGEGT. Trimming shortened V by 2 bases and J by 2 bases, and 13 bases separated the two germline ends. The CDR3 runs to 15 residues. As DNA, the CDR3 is TGTGCCAGCAGTTACGGGCTAGCGAGGACCTACGAGCAGTACTTC. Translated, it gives CASSYGLARTYEQYF.

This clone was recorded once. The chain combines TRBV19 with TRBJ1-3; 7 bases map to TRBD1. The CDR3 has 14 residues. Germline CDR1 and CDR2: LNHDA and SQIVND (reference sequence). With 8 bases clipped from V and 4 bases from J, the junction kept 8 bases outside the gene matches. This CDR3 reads CASHRQGQGNTIYF. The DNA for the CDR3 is TGTGCCAGTCATAGACAGGGTCAAGGAAACACCATATATTTT.